The T cell receptor (beta chain) under discussion was sequenced for a study of Ad26.COV2.S vaccination and SARS-CoV-2 variants (dated by TCRdb to the early 2020s). Background for the entire study: Vaccine-arm donors were drawn from COV1001, a multicentre, randomized, double-blind, placebo-controlled phase I-IIa trial of Ad26.COV2.S in healthy adults. A total of 32 samples were included in the TCR-sequenced set, comprising around 19 Ad26.COV2.S vaccine recipients, 5 placebo recipients and 8 SARS-CoV-2 convalescent individuals. Ad26.COV2.S was administered intramuscularly at 5 x 10^10 or 1 x 10^11 viral particles, either as a single shot or as two shots given 56 days apart. TCRbeta repertoire sequencing was used to assess the specificity and breadth of SARS-CoV-2-reactive T cell receptors after Ad26.COV2.S vaccination. Investigators did not know the trial group allocation while performing experiments and assessing outcomes. Trial participants were randomized into five groups of five, in which low-dose or high-dose Ad26.COV2.S was given once or twice, or placebo was given on both occasions. The paper's findings and limits, for the study overall: The study was not powered for comparison of responses between vaccine doses or regimens. Spike-specific TCR breadth was higher in Ad26.COV2.S recipients than in placebo recipients (P = 0.0014). After vaccination, spike-specific CD8+ and CD4+ T cell responses were reported to show substantial breadth. It was noted by the authors that total T cell responses may have been underestimated by the TCR breadth and depth analyses. Vaccine and placebo recipients had comparable non-spike TCR breadth, which fits with the vaccine containing only spike.

The CDR3 holds 11 amino acids from the cysteine to the phenylalanine. Here the CDR3 DNA is all that survives: 33 bases in frame from base 1. CDR1 and CDR2 were assigned from the germline V gene as SGHTA and FQGNSA. The germline ends are 6 bases apart after V is trimmed by 0 bases and J by 10 bases. To note about this clone: The target of this receptor is not known. Qualities for individual bases were not recorded, and no much larger clone is one base off.

The immunoSEQ Assay was the method used to sequence TCRbeta CDR3 regions. After extraction, genomic DNA underwent amplification by bias-controlled multiplex PCR, followed by high-throughput sequencing. As for the authors' bioinformatics: To quantify the absolute abundance of every unique TCRbeta CDR3 region, sequences were collapsed and filtered. T cell fraction was estimated by normalizing TCRbeta template counts to usable DNA, which was measured by amplifying reference genes present in all nucleated cells. Repertoire TCRs were annotated as SARS-CoV-2-specific when V gene, CDR3 amino acid sequence and J gene were exactly matched to a known reactive TCR set. MIRA supplied the reference SARS-CoV-2 TCR set, which was filtered for enrichment in COVID-19-positive ImmuneCODE repertoires so that public or cross-reactive TCRs were removed. Using the MIRA antigens, annotated TCRs were further analysed by specific ORF or by position within an ORF. Breadth was defined as annotated unique rearrangements over total unique productive rearrangements; depth was the summed frequency of those rearrangements. Two-sided Wilcoxon rank-sum tests were used to compare TCR breadth between groups. The table was pulled from immuneACCESS by TCRdb, which kept in-frame rearrangements only. Such tables lose some clones; where checked, under half of the loss comes from unresolved V genes, and the rest has no known cause. That table furnishes V, J and clone size, whereas the DNA furnished D and trimming. Recorded for this sample are 300,000 to 350,000 clones; 88% of them occurred a single time. The ten largest make up 6.4% of the sample.

According to the study, the label for this sample's treatment or condition signals: some 20 received Ad26.COV2.S at low or high dose, single or two shots; about 5 received placebo; per-sample allocation not given. For vaccine and placebo recipients, repertoires were sequenced using samples collected on day 63 after the first injection. In Cohort 1b, fewer than 30 adults aged 18-55 years were enrolled at a single site in Boston, USA, between 29 July and 7 August 2020. Ad26.COV2.S was a replication-incompetent adenovirus type 26 vector expressing a prefusion-stabilized SARS-CoV-2 spike protein from the original Wuhan strain.

The rearrangement joined TRBV7-2 to TRBJ1-1; a confident D gene designation cannot be given. This TCR was sampled from a person aged 18-60 years who received the Ad26.COV2.S COVID-19 vaccine or a placebo. This specimen was peripheral blood, taken in a trial of Ad26.COV2.S vaccine versus placebo. The encoded CDR3 is CASSLAYGAFF. The sequenced DNA is TGTGCCAGCAGCTTAGCATACGGAGCTTTCTTT.